This TCR beta chain was documented in a study of blood T cell repertoires in COVID-19. Germline values: CDR1 SGHAT, CDR2 FQNNGV. The CDR3 contains 8 residues. Source study methods: Reference gene primer amplification gave nucleated cell count estimates. Repertoires were generated with immunoSEQ multiplex PCR, while TCRdb's copy carries only in-frame clones and drops some. That table furnishes V, J and clone size, whereas the DNA furnished D and trimming. The sample contains some 200,000 clones, roughly 82% of which appear only once. To note about this clone: The junction and the germline gene differ at one end; a read error may be behind it.

The V and J genes are TRBV11-2 and TRBJ2-1; 9 positions agree with TRBD2. This clonotype originated in a woman aged 55-70 years with acute COVID-19. The sample comprised PBMCs or T cells enriched from blood (not recorded which). In nucleotides, the CDR3 is TGTGCCAGCGGCGGGGGGGTCTTC. This translates into CASGGGVF.